A single sample is the source of the 27 T cell receptor beta chains below, sequenced in a study of blood T cell repertoires in COVID-19. TCRdb's copy holds only in-frame clones and misses some; the assay was immunoSEQ multiplex PCR. The table lists 300,000 to 400,000 clones, approximately 90% of them singletons. The source material was PBMCs or T cells enriched from blood (not recorded which). The receptor source for this set is a woman aged 25 to 45 who had been exposed to COVID-19.

There are many counts of this clone. The chain recombines TRBV11-1 with TRBJ1-1; 8 nucleotides match TRBD1. CDR3 length equals 15 residues. The germline CDR1 and CDR2 sequences are SGHAT and FQDESV (reference sequence). The junction had 7 bases not matched to a gene; V was cut back by 5 bases and J by 2 bases. Here the CDR3 DNA reads TGTGCCAGCAGCCCGAGGACAGGGATCAACACTGAAGCTTTCTTT. Translating it yields CASSPRTGINTEAFF.

This clone appeared a single time. The chain carries TRBV6-1 and TRBJ1-5, with 7 nucleotides matching TRBD1. Germline V lookup: CDR1 MNHNS, CDR2 SASEGT. Trimming cost V 3 bases and J 9 bases; bases outside gene matches: 8. This CDR3 region has 14 residues. The DNA for the CDR3 is TGTGCCAGCAGTGATTTACAGGGGATGTGGCCCCAGCATTTT. Its protein is CASSDLQGMWPQHF.

The chain has TRBV9 and TRBJ2-1, with TRBD1 matching over 7 bases. J gave up 0 bases and V 0 bases, and 0 bases lay outside the gene matches. Per the germline V gene, CDR1 is SGDLS and CDR2 is YYNGEE. The CDR3 runs to 15 residues. This CDR3 reads CASSVGDSSYNEQFF. Here the CDR3 DNA reads TGTGCCAGCAGCGTAGGGGACAGCTCCTACAATGAGCAGTTCTTC.

The V gene is TRBV3-1 (or the pseudogene TRBV3-2), the J gene TRBJ1-1; TRBD1 is a possible D gene (5 bases). The CDR3 is made up of 16 amino acids. Germline V gene data show CDR1 as LGHDT and CDR2 as YNNKEL (reference sequence). Trimming took 1 base from V and 0 from J, leaving 12 bases between them. Here the CDR3 reads CASSQGQRVMNTEAFF. Written as DNA, the CDR3 is TGTGCCAGCAGCCAAGGACAGCGAGTCATGAACACTGAAGCTTTCTTT.

This clone appeared a few times. This chain uses TRBV27 with TRBJ2-7, with D maybe TRBD1 (6 bases). Trimming stripped 5 bases from V and 4 bases from J, with 15 bases between. The germline V gene encodes CDR1 MNHEY and CDR2 SMNVEV (reference sequence). There are 14 residues in the CDR3. CDR3 amino acids: CASSPSGAAYEQYF. The CDR3 nucleotides read TGTGCCAGCAGTCCATCAGGGGCAGCATACGAGCAGTACTTC.

J is TRBJ1-1 and V is TRBV9; 8 nucleotides align to TRBD1. The CDR3 has 16 amino acids. The germline CDR1 and CDR2 sequences are SGDLS and YYNGEE. The ends lost 3 bases at V and 5 bases at J; junction bases unmatched: 12. Here the CDR3 DNA reads TGTGCCAGCAGCGCGGGCCCCGACAGGGGAAGGACTGAAGCTTTCTTT. It is translated as CASSAGPDRGRTEAFF.

The genes are TRBV6-4 and TRBJ2-1; D is ambiguous. V lost 2 bases and J lost 0, with 8 bases in between. Germline CDR1 and CDR2: MRHNA and SNTAGT. The CDR3 runs to 15 residues. The CDR3: CASSDRSRSYNEQFF. The CDR3 DNA reads TGTGCCAGCAGTGACCGTTCTCGCTCCTACAATGAGCAGTTCTTC.

The chain recombines TRBV5-6 with TRBJ1-6; 7 nucleotides align to TRBD1. From germline, CDR1 is SGHDT and CDR2 YYEEEE. Trimming cost V 3 bases and J 2 bases; bases outside gene matches: 2. The CDR3 length is 15 residues. The CDR3 loop is CASSSRGTYNSPLHF. CDR3 bases: TGTGCCAGCAGCTCCAGGGGGACCTATAATTCACCCCTCCACTTT.

The chain recombines TRBV5-4 with TRBJ2-3; TRBD2 agrees at 7 bases. The CDR3 loop spans 18 amino acids. The V segment lost 1 base and the J segment 6 bases; nucleotides outside the gene matches: 17. Germline V lookup: CDR1 SGHNT, CDR2 YYREEE (reference sequence). CDR3 coding DNA: TGTGCCAGCAGCTTGCCCCCAGGCCGCGGGAGCGGATTGGATACGCAGTATTTT. This gives the protein CASSLPPGRGSGLDTQYF.

The CDR3 DNA is TGCGCCAGCAGCAGGGGGAGCGCGAACGTCCCCGGGGAGCTGTTTTTT. Translated, it gives CASSRGSANVPGELFF. The chain carries TRBV4-1 and TRBJ2-2, with D perhaps TRBD1 (6 bases). The CDR3 totals 16 residues. Between the trimmed V and J ends, which lost 5 bases and 6 bases, there was a span of 19 bases. From germline, CDR1 is MGHRA and CDR2 YSYEKL.

To note about this clone: Other DNA sequences in this sample translate to the same CDR3. The V call is TRBV7-9, the J call TRBJ2-5; 9 bases fit TRBD1. With 3 bases clipped from V and 2 bases from J, the junction kept 1 base outside the gene matches. This CDR3 contains 14 residues. Germline values: CDR1 SEHNR, CDR2 FQNEAQ (reference sequence). This CDR3 reads CASSLGTGQETQYF. The CDR3 DNA is TGTGCCAGCAGCTTGGGGACAGGGCAAGAGACCCAGTACTTC.

The J gene is TRBJ2-1, the V gene TRBV5-1; 10 bases are a match to TRBD2. Unmatched junction bases numbered 8, after V lost 2 bases and J lost 6 bases. Germline V lookup: CDR1 SGHRS, CDR2 YFSETQ. The CDR3 covers 16 residues. Here the CDR3 reads CASSFLERGGRNEQFF. DNA for the CDR3: TGCGCCAGCAGCTTCCTTGAGCGGGGGGGCCGCAATGAGCAGTTCTTC.

Concerning this clone: Other DNA sequences within the sample encode an identical CDR3. This rearrangement joins TRBV3-1 (or the pseudogene TRBV3-2) to TRBJ1-6, with 8 bases lining up with TRBD1. Germline V lookup: CDR1 LGHDT, CDR2 YNNKEL (reference sequence). The CDR3 has 14 residues. The J segment lost 7 bases and the V segment lost 6 bases, leaving 5 bases of the junction unmatched. CDR3 in amino acids: CASSPGQGNSPLHF. CDR3 DNA: TGTGCCAGCAGTCCTGGACAGGGAAATTCACCCCTCCACTTT.

The J gene is TRBJ1-5, the V gene TRBV6-1; D is uncertain. CDR3 size: 14 residues. Trimming pared 3 bases from V and 3 bases from J, leaving 9 bases between. Germline V lookup: CDR1 MNHNS, CDR2 SASEGT. CDR3 sequence reads: CASSEALVNQPQHF. As DNA, the CDR3 is TGTGCCAGCAGTGAGGCATTGGTCAATCAGCCCCAGCATTTT.

This clone was observed a single time. V is TRBV3-1 (or the pseudogene TRBV3-2) and J is TRBJ1-6; possibly TRBD1 for D (6 bases). This CDR3 comprises 13 residues. V lost 1 base, J lost 9 bases, and 7 bases lay in between. From germline, CDR1 is LGHDT and CDR2 YNNKEL (reference sequence). CDR3 amino acids: CASSQGGLSPLHF. CDR3 sequence (DNA): TGTGCCAGCAGCCAAGGGGGGCTTTCACCCCTCCACTTT.

V gene TRBV3-1 (or the pseudogene TRBV3-2) combines with J gene TRBJ2-3, with 7 nucleotides matching TRBD2. The CDR3 runs to 13 residues. The V and J ends lost 2 bases and 5 bases, in that order; junction bases with no gene match: 1. From germline, CDR1 is LGHDT and CDR2 YNNKEL (reference sequence). CDR3: CASSQIAGDTQYF. CDR3 DNA: TGTGCCAGCAGCCAAATAGCGGGAGATACGCAGTATTTT.

This chain links TRBV2 with TRBJ1-3, with 7 bases identical to TRBD1. From germline, CDR1 is SNHLY and CDR2 FYNNEI. V lost 5 bases to trimming and J lost 2 bases; unmatched junction nucleotides: 6. This CDR3 is 15 amino acids long. CDR3 sequence reads: CASSRDSSPGNTIYF. CDR3 DNA: TGTGCCAGCAGTCGGGACAGCTCTCCTGGAAACACCATATATTTT.

This chain connects TRBV3-1 (or the pseudogene TRBV3-2) to TRBJ2-5; a weak D match, TRBD2 (5 bases). With 3 bases removed from V and 5 bases from J, the gap between germline ends came to 16 bases. Germline CDR1 reads LGHDT; CDR2 reads YNNKEL (reference sequence). The length of the CDR3 is 15 residues. CDR3 loop: CASSHPEGLGETQYF. The CDR3 DNA is TGTGCCAGCAGCCACCCAGAGGGTCTCGGGGAGACCCAGTACTTC.

This chain uses TRBV18 with TRBJ1-1; D unclear. This CDR3 has 13 amino acids. V was cut by 5 bases and J by 1 base, with 8 bases left in between. Looked up from germline, CDR1 is KGHSH and CDR2 is LQKENI. In DNA, the CDR3 is TGTGCCAGCTCATCCGGGTCGAACACTGAAGCTTTCTTT. Translation: CASSSGSNTEAFF.

The chain couples TRBV29-1 to TRBJ1-2, with D possibly TRBD1 on 6 matching bases. The V gene's germline CDR1 is SQVTM and CDR2 ANQGSEA. The CDR3 length is 14 residues. V lost 7 bases, J lost 0 bases, and 15 bases lay in between. CDR3 sequence (DNA): TGCAGCGCAGCTGGGACACCTACTAACTATGGCTACACCTTC. Translation: CSAAGTPTNYGYTF.

The J gene is TRBJ1-2, the V gene TRBV5-1; possibly TRBD1 for D (6 bases). Germline CDR1 SGHRS, CDR2 YFSETQ. Trimming took 2 bases from V and 8 from J, leaving 19 bases between them. There are 15 residues in the CDR3. Here the CDR3 DNA reads TGCGCCAGCAGCTTCGGACAGAGTTCCCTCGTCGGCTACACCTTC. It translates to CASSFGQSSLVGYTF.

A single count supports this clone. This chain links TRBV19 with TRBJ1-5, with D tentatively TRBD1 (6 bases). The CDR3 is made up of 17 amino acids. The V end lost 4 bases, the J end lost 0 bases, and 16 bases lay between the germline ends. In germline, CDR1 is LNHDA, CDR2 SQIVND (reference sequence). Here the CDR3 reads CASSTRVGQFSNQPQHF. CDR3 coding DNA: TGTGCCAGTAGTACGCGGGTCGGACAGTTTAGCAATCAGCCCCAGCATTTT.

The chain uses TRBV27 and TRBJ1-2, with TRBD1 as a possible D gene (5 bases). Germline V gene sequence: CDR1 MNHEY, CDR2 SMNVEV (reference sequence). The CDR3 has 15 residues. Trimming stripped 6 bases from V and 8 bases from J, with 22 bases between. CDR3 DNA: TGTGCCAGCAGCCCCTTGAGGGGAGGAGAGAGGGGCTACACCTTC. Protein: CASSPLRGGERGYTF.

This chain links TRBV7-9 with TRBJ1-2, with D perhaps TRBD1 (6 bases). The length of the CDR3 is 14 residues. The germline CDR1 and CDR2 sequences are SEHNR and FQNEAQ (reference sequence). The ends were cut back, 0 bases at V and 3 bases at J, with 8 bases in the middle. Here the CDR3 DNA reads TGTGCCAGCAGCTTAGCGCAGGGGTACTATGGCTACACCTTC. Its protein product is CASSLAQGYYGYTF.

The CDR3 region is CASSQGRGGEETQYF. The CDR3 nucleotides read TGTGCCAGCAGCCAAGGGCGGGGGGGCGAGGAGACCCAGTACTTC. The gene calls are TRBV4-2 and TRBJ2-5; 9 bases are shared with TRBD2. Germline V lookup: CDR1 LGHNA, CDR2 YNFKEQ. J gave up 5 bases and V 1 base, and 5 bases lay outside the gene matches. The CDR3 spans 15 residues.

In its sample, this clone was seen a few times. CDR3 loop: CASSQDRTSKAFF. DNA for the CDR3: TGCGCCAGCAGCCAAGATCGGACTAGTAAAGCTTTCTTT. The V gene is TRBV4-3, the J gene TRBJ1-1; no clear D gene. Trimming left V 0 bases short and J 9 bases short, with 11 bases between. The CDR3 has 13 residues. The germline V gene encodes CDR1 LGHNA and CDR2 YSLEER.

The chain employs TRBV7-9 and TRBJ1-1; 7 bases align to TRBD1. The CDR3 consists of 17 residues. J lost 4 bases, V lost 3 bases, and 14 bases had no gene match. CDR1 is SEHNR and CDR2 is FQNEAQ in the germline V gene (reference sequence). CDR3 protein: CASSFRQGGIEGTEAFF. As DNA, the CDR3 is TGTGCCAGCAGCTTTCGACAGGGAGGAATTGAGGGCACTGAAGCTTTCTTT. Full variable domain (remainder filled in from reference TRBV7-9 and TRBJ1-1): DTGVSQNPRHKITKRGQNVTFRCDPISEHNRLYWYRQTLGQGPEFLTYFQNEAQLEKSRLLSDRFSAERPKGSFSTLEIQRTEQGDSAMYLCASSFRQGGIEGTEAFFGQGTRLTVV.